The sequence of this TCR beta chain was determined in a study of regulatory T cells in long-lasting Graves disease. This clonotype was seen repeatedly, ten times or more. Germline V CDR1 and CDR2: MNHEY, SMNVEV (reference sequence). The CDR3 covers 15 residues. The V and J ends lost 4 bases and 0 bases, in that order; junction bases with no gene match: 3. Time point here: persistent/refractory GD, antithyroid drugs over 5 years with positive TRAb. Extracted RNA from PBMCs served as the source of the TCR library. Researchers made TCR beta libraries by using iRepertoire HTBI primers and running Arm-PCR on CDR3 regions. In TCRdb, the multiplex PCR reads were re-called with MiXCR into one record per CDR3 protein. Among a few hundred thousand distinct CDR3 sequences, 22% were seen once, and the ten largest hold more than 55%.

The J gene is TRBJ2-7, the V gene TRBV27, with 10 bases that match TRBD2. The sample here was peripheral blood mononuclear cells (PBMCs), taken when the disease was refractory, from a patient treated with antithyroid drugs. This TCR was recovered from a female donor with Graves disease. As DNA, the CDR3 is TGTGCCAGCAGTTCGGCTAGCGGGAGCTCCTACGAGCAGTACTTC. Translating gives CASSSASGSSYEQYF.